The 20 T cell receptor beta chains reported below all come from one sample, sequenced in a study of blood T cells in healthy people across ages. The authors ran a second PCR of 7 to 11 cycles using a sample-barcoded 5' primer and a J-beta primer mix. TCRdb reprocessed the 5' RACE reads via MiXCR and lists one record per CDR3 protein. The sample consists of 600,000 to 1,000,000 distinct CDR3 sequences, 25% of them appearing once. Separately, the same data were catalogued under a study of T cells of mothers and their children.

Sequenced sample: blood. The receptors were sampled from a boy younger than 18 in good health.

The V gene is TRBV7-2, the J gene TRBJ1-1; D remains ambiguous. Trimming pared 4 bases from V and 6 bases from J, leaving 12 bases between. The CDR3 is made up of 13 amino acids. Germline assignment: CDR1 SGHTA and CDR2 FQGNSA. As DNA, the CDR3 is TGTGCCAGCAGCTACGAGGTCTTGGCTGAAGCTTTCTTT. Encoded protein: CASSYEVLAEAFF. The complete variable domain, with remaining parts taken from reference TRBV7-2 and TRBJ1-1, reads GAGVSQSPSNKVTEKGKDVELRCDPISGHTALYWYRQSLGQGLEFLIYFQGNSAPDKSGLPSDRFSAERTGGSVSTLTIQRTQQEDSAVYLCASSYEVLAEAFFGQGTRLTVV.

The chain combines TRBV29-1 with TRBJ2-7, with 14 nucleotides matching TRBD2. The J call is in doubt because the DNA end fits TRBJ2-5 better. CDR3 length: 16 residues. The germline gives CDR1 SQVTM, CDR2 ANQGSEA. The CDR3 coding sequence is TGCAGCGGGACTAGCGGGGGGAGCCTTAAGGGGGAGACCCAGTACTTC. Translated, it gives CSGTSGGSLKGETQYF.

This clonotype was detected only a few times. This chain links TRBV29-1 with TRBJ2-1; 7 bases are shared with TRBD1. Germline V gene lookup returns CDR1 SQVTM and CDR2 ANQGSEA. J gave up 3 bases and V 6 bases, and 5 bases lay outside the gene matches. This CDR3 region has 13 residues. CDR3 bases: TGCAGCGTGGCCGGGACAGTCTACAATGAGCAGTTCTTC. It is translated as CSVAGTVYNEQFF.

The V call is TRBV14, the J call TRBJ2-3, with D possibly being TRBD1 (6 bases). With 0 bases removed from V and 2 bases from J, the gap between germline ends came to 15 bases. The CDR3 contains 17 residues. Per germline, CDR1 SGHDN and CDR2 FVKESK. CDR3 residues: CASSQEYQGWDTDTQYF. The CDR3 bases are TGTGCCAGCAGCCAAGAATACCAGGGGTGGGACACAGATACGCAGTATTTT.

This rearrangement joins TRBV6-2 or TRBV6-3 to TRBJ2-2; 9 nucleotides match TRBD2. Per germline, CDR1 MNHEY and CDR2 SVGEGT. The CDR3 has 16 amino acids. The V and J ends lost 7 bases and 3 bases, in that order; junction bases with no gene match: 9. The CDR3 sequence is CASNHVAGEHTGELFF. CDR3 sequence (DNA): TGTGCCAGCAATCACGTAGCGGGAGAGCACACCGGGGAGCTGTTTTTT.

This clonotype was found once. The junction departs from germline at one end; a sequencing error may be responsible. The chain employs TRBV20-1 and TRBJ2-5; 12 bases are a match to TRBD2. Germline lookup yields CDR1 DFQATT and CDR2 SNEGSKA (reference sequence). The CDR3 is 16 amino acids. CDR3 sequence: CSTRDATSGGWETQYF. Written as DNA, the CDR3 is TGCAGTACTAGAGATGCGACTAGCGGGGGTTGGGAGACCCAGTACTTC.

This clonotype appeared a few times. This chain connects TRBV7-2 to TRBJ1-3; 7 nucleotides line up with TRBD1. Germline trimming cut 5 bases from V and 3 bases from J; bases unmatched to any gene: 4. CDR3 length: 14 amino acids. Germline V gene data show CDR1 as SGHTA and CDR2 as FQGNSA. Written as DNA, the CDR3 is TGTGCCAGCAGCAAGACAGGGTTTGGAAACACCATATATTTT. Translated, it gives CASSKTGFGNTIYF.

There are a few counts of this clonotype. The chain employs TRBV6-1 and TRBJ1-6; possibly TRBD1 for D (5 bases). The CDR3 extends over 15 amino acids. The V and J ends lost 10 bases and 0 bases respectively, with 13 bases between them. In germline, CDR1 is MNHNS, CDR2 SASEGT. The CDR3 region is CATMTVGSYNSPLHF. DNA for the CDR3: TGTGCCACAATGACAGTTGGCTCCTATAATTCACCCCTCCACTTT.

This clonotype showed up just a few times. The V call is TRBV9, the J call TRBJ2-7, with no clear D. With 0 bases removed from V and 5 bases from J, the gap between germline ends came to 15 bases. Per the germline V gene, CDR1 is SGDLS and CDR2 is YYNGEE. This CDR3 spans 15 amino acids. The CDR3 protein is CASSVEAGVFDEQYF. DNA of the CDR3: TGTGCCAGCAGCGTAGAGGCAGGAGTCTTTGACGAGCAGTACTTC.

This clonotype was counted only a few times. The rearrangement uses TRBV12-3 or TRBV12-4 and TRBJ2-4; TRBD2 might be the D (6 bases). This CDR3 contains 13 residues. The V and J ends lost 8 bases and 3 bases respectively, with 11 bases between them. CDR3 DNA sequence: TGTGCCAGCGGGGGGTATGGCAAAAACATTCAGTACTTC. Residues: CASGGYGKNIQYF.

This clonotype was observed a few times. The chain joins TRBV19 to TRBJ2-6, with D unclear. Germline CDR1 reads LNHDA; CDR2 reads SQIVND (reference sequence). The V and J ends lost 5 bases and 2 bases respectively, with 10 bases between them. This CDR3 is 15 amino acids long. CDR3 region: CASSPRAPGANVLTF. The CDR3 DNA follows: TGTGCCAGTAGTCCCAGAGCCCCTGGGGCCAACGTCCTGACTTTC.

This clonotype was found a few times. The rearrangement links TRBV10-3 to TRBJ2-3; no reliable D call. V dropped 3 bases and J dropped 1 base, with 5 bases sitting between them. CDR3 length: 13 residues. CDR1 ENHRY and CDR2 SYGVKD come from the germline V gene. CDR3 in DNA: TGTGCCATCAGTGAAATCGGCACAGATACGCAGTATTTT. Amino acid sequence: CAISEIGTDTQYF.

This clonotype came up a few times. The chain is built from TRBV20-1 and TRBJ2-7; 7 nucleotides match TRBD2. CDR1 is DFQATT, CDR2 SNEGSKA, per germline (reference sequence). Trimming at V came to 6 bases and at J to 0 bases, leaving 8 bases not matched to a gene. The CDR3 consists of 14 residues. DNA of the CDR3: TGCAGTGCCCAGACTAGCACGAGCTCCTACGAGCAGTACTTC. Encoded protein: CSAQTSTSSYEQYF.

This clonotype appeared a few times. Written as DNA, the CDR3 is TGTGCCAGCAGCCAGGGAGGGGGGGGCTACAATGAGCAGTTCTTC. Its protein product is CASSQGGGGYNEQFF. J is TRBJ2-1 and V is TRBV7-2; possible D gene TRBD2, 7 bases. V lost 5 bases to trimming and J lost 3 bases, with 14 bases between them. Germline lookup yields CDR1 SGHTA and CDR2 FQGNSA. The CDR3 spans 15 residues.

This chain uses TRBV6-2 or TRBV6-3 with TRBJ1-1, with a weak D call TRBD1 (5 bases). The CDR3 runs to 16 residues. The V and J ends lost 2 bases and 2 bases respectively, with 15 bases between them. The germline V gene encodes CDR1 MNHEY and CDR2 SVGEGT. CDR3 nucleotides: TGTGCCAGCAGTTACGCGGGGGTCCGATACAACACTGAAGCTTTCTTT. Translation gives CASSYAGVRYNTEAFF.

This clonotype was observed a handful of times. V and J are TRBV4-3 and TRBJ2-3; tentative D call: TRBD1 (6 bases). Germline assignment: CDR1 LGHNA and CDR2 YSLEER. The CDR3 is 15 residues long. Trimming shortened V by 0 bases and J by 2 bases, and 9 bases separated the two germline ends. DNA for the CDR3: TGCGCCAGCAGCCAAGATACAGGGAACACAGATACGCAGTATTTT. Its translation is CASSQDTGNTDTQYF.

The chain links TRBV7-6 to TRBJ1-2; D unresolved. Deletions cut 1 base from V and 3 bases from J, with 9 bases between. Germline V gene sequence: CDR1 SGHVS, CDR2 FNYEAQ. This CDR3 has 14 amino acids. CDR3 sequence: CASSLGESHYGYTF. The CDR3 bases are TGTGCCAGCAGCTTAGGGGAGTCCCACTATGGCTACACCTTC.

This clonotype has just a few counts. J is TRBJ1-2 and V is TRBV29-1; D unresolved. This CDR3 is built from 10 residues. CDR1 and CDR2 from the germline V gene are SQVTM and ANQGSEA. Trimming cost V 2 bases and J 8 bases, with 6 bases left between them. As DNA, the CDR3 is TGCAGCGTTGAAAGAGGAGGCTACACCTTC. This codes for CSVERGGYTF.

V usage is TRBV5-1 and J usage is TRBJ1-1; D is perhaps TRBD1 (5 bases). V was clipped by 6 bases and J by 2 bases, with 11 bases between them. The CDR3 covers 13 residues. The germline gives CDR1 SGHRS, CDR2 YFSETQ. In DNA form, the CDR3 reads TGCGCCAGCAATGGGGCGGGTAACACTGAAGCTTTCTTT. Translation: CASNGAGNTEAFF.

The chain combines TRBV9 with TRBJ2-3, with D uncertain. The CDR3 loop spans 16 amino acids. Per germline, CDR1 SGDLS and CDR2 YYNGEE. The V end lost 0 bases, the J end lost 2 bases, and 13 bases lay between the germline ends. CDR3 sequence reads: CASSVDLVRDTDTQYF. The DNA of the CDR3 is TGTGCCAGCAGCGTAGACCTAGTTAGGGACACAGATACGCAGTATTTT.